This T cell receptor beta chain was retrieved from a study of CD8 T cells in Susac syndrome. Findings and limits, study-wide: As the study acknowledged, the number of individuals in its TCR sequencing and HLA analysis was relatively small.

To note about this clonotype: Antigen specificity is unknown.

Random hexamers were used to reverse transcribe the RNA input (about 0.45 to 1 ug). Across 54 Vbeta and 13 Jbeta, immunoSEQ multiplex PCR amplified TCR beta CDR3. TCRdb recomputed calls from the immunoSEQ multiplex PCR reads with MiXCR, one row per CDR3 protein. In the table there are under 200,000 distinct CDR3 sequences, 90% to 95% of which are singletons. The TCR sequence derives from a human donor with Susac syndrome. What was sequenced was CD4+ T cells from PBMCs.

The CDR3 sequence is CASSPGQAQTGQYF. CDR3 bases: TGTGCCAGCAGCCCGGGACAGGCCCAAACGGGGCAGTACTTC. This sequence joins TRBV3-1 and TRBJ2-7; 8 bases fit TRBD1. CDR3 size: 14 residues. Losses at the gene ends were 4 bases for V and 9 bases for J; bases not matched to a gene: 11. Germline V gene data show CDR1 as LGHDT and CDR2 as YNNKEL (reference sequence).